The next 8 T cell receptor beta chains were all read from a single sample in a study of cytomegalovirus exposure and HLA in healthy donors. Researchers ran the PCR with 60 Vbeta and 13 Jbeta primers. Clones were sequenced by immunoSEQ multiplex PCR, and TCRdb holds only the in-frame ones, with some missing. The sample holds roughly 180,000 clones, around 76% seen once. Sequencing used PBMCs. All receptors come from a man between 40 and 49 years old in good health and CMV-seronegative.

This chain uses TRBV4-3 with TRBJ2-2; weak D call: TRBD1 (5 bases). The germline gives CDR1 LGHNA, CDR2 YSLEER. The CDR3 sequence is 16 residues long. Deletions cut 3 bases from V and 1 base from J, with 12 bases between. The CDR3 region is CASSQRFQGNTGELFF. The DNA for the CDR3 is TGCGCCAGCAGCCAGAGGTTCCAGGGGAACACCGGGGAGCTGTTTTTT.

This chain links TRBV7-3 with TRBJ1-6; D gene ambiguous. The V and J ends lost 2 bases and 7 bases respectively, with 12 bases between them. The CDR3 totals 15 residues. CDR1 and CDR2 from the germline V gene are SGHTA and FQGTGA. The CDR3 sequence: CASSLGSGRNSPLHF. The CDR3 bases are TGTGCCAGCAGCTTAGGTTCGGGGAGGAATTCACCCCTCCACTTT. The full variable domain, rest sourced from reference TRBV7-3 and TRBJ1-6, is GAGVSQTPSNKVTEKGKYVELRCDPISGHTALYWYRQSLGQGPEFLIYFQGTGAADDSGLPNDRFFAVRPEGSVSTLKIQRTERGDSAVYLCASSLGSGRNSPLHFGNGTRLTVT.

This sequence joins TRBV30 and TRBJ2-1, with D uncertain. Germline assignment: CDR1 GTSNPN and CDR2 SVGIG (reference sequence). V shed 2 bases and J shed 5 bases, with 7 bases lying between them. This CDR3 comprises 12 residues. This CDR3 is CAWSYSHNEQFF. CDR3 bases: TGTGCCTGGAGTTACAGCCACAATGAGCAGTTCTTC.

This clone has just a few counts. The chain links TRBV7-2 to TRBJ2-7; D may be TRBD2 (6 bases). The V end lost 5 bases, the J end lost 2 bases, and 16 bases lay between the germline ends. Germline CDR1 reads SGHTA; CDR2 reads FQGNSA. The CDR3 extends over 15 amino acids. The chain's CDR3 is CASSQTRRAPYEQYF. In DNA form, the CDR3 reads TGTGCCAGCAGCCAAACGAGGAGGGCCCCCTACGAGCAGTACTTC.

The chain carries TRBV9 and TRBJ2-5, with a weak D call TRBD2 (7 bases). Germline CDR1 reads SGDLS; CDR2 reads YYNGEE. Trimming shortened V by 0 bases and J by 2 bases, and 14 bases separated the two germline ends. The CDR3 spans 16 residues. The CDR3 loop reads CASSVGGGLPQETQYF. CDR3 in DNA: TGTGCCAGCAGCGTAGGAGGGGGACTACCGCAAGAGACCCAGTACTTC.

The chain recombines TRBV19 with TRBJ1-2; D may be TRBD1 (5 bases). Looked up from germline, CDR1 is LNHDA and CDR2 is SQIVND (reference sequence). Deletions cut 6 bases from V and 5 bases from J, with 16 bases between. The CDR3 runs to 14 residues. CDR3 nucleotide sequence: TGTGCCAGTAGCCAGGGAAATCCGCTTTATGGCTACACCTTC. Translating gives CASSQGNPLYGYTF.

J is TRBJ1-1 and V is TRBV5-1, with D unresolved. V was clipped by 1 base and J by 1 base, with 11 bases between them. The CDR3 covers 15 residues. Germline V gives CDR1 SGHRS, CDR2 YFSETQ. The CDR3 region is CASSLWSGSNTEAFF. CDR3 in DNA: TGCGCCAGCAGCTTGTGGTCGGGGTCGAACACTGAAGCTTTCTTT.

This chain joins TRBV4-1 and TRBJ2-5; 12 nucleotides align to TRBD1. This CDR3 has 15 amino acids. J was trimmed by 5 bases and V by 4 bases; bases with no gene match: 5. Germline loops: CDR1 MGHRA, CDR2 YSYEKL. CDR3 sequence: CASSLRDRGPETQYF. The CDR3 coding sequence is TGCGCCAGCAGCCTCCGGGACAGGGGGCCGGAGACCCAGTACTTC.